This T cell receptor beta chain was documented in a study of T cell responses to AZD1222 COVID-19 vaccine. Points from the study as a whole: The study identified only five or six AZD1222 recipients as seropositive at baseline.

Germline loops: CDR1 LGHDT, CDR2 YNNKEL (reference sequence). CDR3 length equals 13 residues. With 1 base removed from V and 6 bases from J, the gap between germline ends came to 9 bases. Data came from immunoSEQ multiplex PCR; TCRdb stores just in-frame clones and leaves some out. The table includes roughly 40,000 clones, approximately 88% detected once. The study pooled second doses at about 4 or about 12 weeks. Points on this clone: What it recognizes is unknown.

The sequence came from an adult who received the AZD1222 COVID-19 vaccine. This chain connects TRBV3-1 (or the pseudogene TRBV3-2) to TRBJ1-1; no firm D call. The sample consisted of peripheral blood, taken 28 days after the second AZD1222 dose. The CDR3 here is CASSQAPVPEAFF. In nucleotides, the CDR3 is TGTGCCAGCAGCCAAGCCCCGGTTCCTGAAGCTTTCTTT.